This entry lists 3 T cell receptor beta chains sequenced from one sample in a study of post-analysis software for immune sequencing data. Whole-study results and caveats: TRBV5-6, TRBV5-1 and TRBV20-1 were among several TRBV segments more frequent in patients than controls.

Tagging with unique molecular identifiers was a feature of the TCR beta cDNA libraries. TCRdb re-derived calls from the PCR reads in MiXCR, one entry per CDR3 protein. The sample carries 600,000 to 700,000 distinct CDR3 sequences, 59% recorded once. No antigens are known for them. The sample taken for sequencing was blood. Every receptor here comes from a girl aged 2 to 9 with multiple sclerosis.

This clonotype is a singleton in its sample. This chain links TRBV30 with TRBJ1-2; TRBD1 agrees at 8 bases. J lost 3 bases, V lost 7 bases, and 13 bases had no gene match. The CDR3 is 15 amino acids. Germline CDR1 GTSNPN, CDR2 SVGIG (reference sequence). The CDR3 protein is CASLYQGAGYYGYTF. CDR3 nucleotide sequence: TGTGCCTCCTTATACCAGGGGGCAGGGTACTATGGCTACACCTTC.

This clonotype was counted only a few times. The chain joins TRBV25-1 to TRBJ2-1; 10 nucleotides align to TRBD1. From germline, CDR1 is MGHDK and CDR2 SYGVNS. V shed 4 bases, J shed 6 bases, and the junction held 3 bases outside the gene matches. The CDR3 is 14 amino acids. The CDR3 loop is CASSGRDRGNEQFF. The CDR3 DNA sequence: TGTGCCAGCAGTGGCCGGGACAGGGGCAATGAGCAGTTCTTC.

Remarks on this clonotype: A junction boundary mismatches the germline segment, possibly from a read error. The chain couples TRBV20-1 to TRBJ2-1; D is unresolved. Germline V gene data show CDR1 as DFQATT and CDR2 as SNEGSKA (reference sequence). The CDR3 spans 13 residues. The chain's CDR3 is CSAEADTYNEQCF. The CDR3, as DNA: TGCAGTGCTGAGGCTGATACATACAATGAGCAGTGCTTC.